This T cell receptor beta chain was found in a study of T cell changes during pregnancy in multiple sclerosis. In its sample, this clone was seen once. Clones were read by immunoSEQ multiplex PCR, and TCRdb kept only the in-frame ones, dropping some. The data hold about 28,000 clones, with roughly 94% observed a single time. The sequence was collected from a female donor in good health, enrolled as a control in a pregnancy study. Here the sequenced sample was peripheral blood, taken in the first trimester of pregnancy.

CDR3: CASSGGGPNSYNEQFF. Here the CDR3 DNA reads TGTGCCAGCAGCGGCGGGGGGCCTAACTCCTACAATGAGCAGTTCTTC. This chain connects TRBV5-4 to TRBJ2-1; TRBD2 aligns across 8 bases. Germline CDR1 is SGHNT and CDR2 is YYREEE (reference sequence). The CDR3 runs 16 residues. Trimming at V came to 4 bases and at J to 0 bases, leaving 6 bases not matched to a gene.